Listed below are T cell receptor beta chains from one sample, sequenced in a study of T cell repertoires in cytomegalovirus infection. TCRdb re-derived calls from the reads in MiXCR, one entry per CDR3 protein. The data hold some 240,000 distinct CDR3 sequences, with approximately 15% observed a single time. The source material was CD8+ T cells from PBMCs. The receptors derive from a human donor in good health (CMV status not recorded). Some clones in this sample may be carry-over from other donors' samples. Both conserved end residues are part of each CDR3. D genes are given only for firm matches. Rows may omit the clone size; those that give it use once, few, many or a size class.

j_call	clone_size	d_call	v_call	cdr3_aa	cdr3_nt
TRBJ2-1	.	TRBD2	TRBV5-1	CASSSRVAGGPLDEQFF	TGCGCCAGCAGCTCCCGGGTAGCGGGGGGGCCTTTGGATGAGCAGTTCTTC
TRBJ2-6	few	.	TRBV9	CASSGPPGQRSSGANVLTF	TGTGCCAGCAGCGGACCACCGGGACAACGAAGCTCTGGGGCCAACGTCCTGACTTTC
TRBJ2-3	many	.	TRBV6-2/TRBV6-3	CASSYSGHLTDTQYF	TGTGCCAGCAGTTACTCAGGACACCTCACAGATACGCAGTATTTT
TRBJ2-4	many	.	TRBV12-3/TRBV12-4	CASSLGLGILAKNIQYF	TGTGCCAGCAGTTTAGGATTGGGGATTCTAGCCAAAAACATTCAGTACTTC
TRBJ2-7	.	TRBD2	TRBV11-2	CASSLVLRGVSYEQYF	TGTGCCAGCAGCTTAGTGTTGCGGGGGGTATCCTACGAGCAGTACTTC
TRBJ2-3	.	TRBD2	TRBV6-5	CASSRSSGAPDTQYF	TGTGCCAGCAGCCGAAGTAGCGGGGCCCCAGATACGCAGTATTTT
TRBJ1-4	many	.	TRBV5-1	CASRLAEGENEKLFF	TGCGCCAGCAGGCTCGCGGAGGGAGAAAATGAAAAACTGTTTTTT
TRBJ2-7	many	.	TRBV28	CASSEDPRDSPEQYF	TGTGCCAGCAGCGAAGACCCCAGGGATAGCCCCGAGCAGTACTTC
TRBJ2-1	.	.	TRBV7-9	CASSPSGANEQFF	TGTGCCAGCAGCCCCTCGGGGGCTAATGAGCAGTTCTTC
TRBJ1-5	.	.	TRBV2	CASSAFGGNQPQHF	TGTGCCAGCAGCGCCTTTGGGGGGAATCAGCCCCAGCATTTT
TRBJ2-1	.	.	TRBV12-3/TRBV12-4	CASSLIWDEQFF	TGTGCCAGCAGTTTGATTTGGGATGAGCAGTTCTTC
TRBJ2-7	.	.	TRBV6-2/TRBV6-3	CASSYLRYEQYF	TGTGCCAGCAGTTACCTGCGGTACGAGCAGTACTTC
TRBJ1-6	few	.	TRBV27	CASSLGGSPNSPLHF	TGTGCCAGCAGTCTCGGAGGATCTCCCAATTCACCCCTCCACTTT
TRBJ1-1	many	TRBD1	TRBV7-9	CASSFGTVTEAFF	TGTGCCAGCAGCTTCGGGACAGTAACTGAAGCTTTCTTT
TRBJ2-3	.	.	TRBV28	CTSSLMTSDTQYF	TGTACCAGCAGTTTAATGACCTCCGATACGCAGTATTTT
TRBJ1-2	.	.	TRBV20-1	CSARQGHDYGYTF	TGCAGTGCTAGACAGGGGCACGACTATGGCTACACCTTC
TRBJ2-7	.	TRBD1	TRBV2	CATKGTGDEQYF	TGTGCCACAAAGGGGACAGGGGACGAGCAGTACTTC
TRBJ2-1	many	.	TRBV11-2	CASSTRTANNEQFF	TGTGCCAGCAGCACACGGACAGCGAACAATGAGCAGTTCTTC
TRBJ2-6	.	.	TRBV27	CASSLSYAPLFANVLTF	TGTGCCAGCAGTTTATCGTACGCACCCCTATTCGCCAACGTCCTGACTTTC
TRBJ1-2	.	TRBD1	TRBV7-9	CASSAHFSGTAQGGYTF	TGTGCCAGCAGCGCTCACTTCTCCGGGACAGCACAGGGGGGCTACACCTTC
TRBJ2-7	many	.	TRBV7-2	CASSLALAATYEQYF	TGTGCCAGCAGCTTAGCCCTGGCGGCCACCTACGAGCAGTACTTC
TRBJ2-2	many	.	TRBV7-6	CASSLERTGELFF	TGTGCCAGCAGCTTAGAGAGGACCGGGGAGCTGTTTTTT
TRBJ1-1	.	TRBD1	TRBV7-6	CASSLQGVRNTEAFF	TGTGCCAGCAGCTTACAGGGGGTCCGGAACACTGAAGCTTTCTTT
TRBJ2-7	.	.	TRBV27	CASSLQGSPGEQYF	TGTGCCAGCAGTCTGCAGGGTTCACCTGGCGAGCAGTACTTC
TRBJ2-7	few	TRBD2	TRBV4-3	CASSQGTSGAYEQYF	TGCGCCAGCAGCCAAGGGACTAGCGGGGCCTACGAGCAGTACTTC
TRBJ1-5	many	.	TRBV7-9	CASSLSGSAQPQHF	TGTGCCAGCAGCTTATCAGGGAGCGCTCAGCCCCAGCATTTT
TRBJ1-2	.	.	TRBV28	CASSFIQGWDGYTF	TGTGCCAGCAGTTTTATACAGGGATGGGATGGCTACACCTTC